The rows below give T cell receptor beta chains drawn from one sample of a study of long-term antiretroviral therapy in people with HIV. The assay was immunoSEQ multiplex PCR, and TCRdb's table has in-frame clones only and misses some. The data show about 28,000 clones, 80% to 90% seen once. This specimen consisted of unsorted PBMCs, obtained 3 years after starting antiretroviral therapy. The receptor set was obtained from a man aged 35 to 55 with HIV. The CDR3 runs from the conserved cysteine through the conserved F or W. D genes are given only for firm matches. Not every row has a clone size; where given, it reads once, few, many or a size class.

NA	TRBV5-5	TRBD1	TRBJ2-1	CASSSKTGVGGFNEQFF	TGTGCCAGCAGCTCCAAGACAGGGGTCGGGGGTTTCAATGAGCAGTTCTTC
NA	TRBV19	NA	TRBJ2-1	CASSIGLDNEQFF	TGTGCCAGTAGTATAGGCCTCGATAATGAGCAGTTCTTC
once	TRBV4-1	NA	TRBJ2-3	CASPSSDRFTDTQYF	TGCGCCAGTCCGAGCTCAGACCGATTCACAGATACGCAGTATTTT
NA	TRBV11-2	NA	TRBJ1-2	CASSLRQGTFYGYTF	TGTGCCAGCAGCTTGAGGCAGGGGACCTTCTATGGCTACACCTTC
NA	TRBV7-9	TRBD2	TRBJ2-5	CASSPTGLGEETQYF	TGTGCCAGCAGCCCGACGGGACTAGGGGAGGAGACCCAGTACTTC
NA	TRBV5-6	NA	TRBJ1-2	CASSLVSGRVGEFYGYTF	TGTGCCAGCAGCTTGGTATCCGGCCGCGTCGGAGAATTCTATGGCTACACCTTC
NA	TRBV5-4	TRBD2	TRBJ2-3	CASSFTSGSDTQYF	TGTGCCAGCAGCTTTACTAGCGGGAGTGATACGCAGTATTTT
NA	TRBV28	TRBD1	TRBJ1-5	CASRPWTGRGSNQPQHF	TGTGCCAGCAGACCGTGGACAGGGAGGGGTAGCAATCAGCCCCAGCATTTT
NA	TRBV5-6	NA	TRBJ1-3	CASSLASHRSSGNTIYF	TGTGCCAGCAGCTTGGCCTCGCATCGTTCCTCTGGAAACACCATATATTTT
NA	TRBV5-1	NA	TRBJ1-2	CASTQQFLQGEGVDGYTF	TGCGCCAGCACCCAACAATTTCTCCAGGGAGAAGGCGTTGATGGCTACACCTTC
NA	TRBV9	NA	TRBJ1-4	CASSVLAGANEKLFF	TGTGCCAGCAGCGTACTAGCCGGGGCCAATGAAAAACTGTTTTTT
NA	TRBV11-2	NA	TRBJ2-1	CASNPSSGRNYNEQFF	TGTGCCAGCAACCCATCCTCGGGCAGAAACTACAATGAGCAGTTCTTC
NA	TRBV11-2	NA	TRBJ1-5	CASSRGANSNQPQHF	TGTGCCAGCAGTCGAGGGGCAAATAGCAATCAGCCCCAGCATTTT
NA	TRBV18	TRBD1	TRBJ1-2	CASSPGQGSYGYTF	TGTGCCAGCTCACCGGGACAGGGTAGCTATGGCTACACCTTC
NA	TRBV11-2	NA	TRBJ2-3	CASSPGGLTDTQYF	TGTGCCAGCAGCCCCGGCGGACTCACAGATACGCAGTATTTT
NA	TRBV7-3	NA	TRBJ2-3	CASSPRGQKADTQYF	TGTGCCAGCAGCCCCCGGGGACAAAAGGCAGATACGCAGTATTTT
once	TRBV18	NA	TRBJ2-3	CASSTAGSTDTQYF	TGTGCCAGCTCAACGGCGGGAAGCACAGATACGCAGTATTTT
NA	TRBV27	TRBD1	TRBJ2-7	CASRTGGYEQYF	TGTGCCAGCCGGACAGGGGGCTACGAGCAGTACTTC
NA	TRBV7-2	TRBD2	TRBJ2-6	CASSPGTSGGPRGANVLTF	TGTGCCAGCAGCCCCGGGACTAGCGGGGGGCCGCGGGGGGCCAACGTCCTGACTTTC
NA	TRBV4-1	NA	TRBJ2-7	CASRHLDSGHEQYF	TGCGCCAGCAGGCATCTGGACAGCGGCCACGAGCAGTACTTC
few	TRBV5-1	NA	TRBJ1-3	CASHTGNTIYF	TGCGCCAGTCACACCGGAAACACCATATATTTT
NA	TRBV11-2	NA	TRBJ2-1	CASSPERDNEQFF	TGTGCCAGCAGCCCGGAGCGGGACAATGAGCAGTTCTTC
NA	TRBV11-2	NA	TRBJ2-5	CASSLFSGSRGEETQYF	TGTGCCAGCAGCTTATTTTCCGGGAGTCGCGGGGAAGAGACCCAGTACTTC
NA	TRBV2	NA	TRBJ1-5	CASSRDLWPQHF	TGTGCCAGCAGTAGAGATCTTTGGCCCCAGCATTTT
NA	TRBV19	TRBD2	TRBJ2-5	CASSSTSGQETQYF	TGTGCCAGTAGTAGCACTAGCGGGCAAGAGACCCAGTACTTC
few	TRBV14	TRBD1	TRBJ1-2	CASSQVVDRGDYGYTF	TGTGCCAGCAGCCAAGTTGTGGACAGGGGAGACTATGGCTACACCTTC
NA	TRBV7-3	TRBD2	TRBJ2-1	CASSLTFFKGLAGEGSYNEQFF	TGTGCCAGCAGCTTAACGTTCTTCAAGGGACTAGCGGGAGAGGGCTCCTACAATGAGCAGTTCTTC
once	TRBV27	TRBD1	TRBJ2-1	CASSFRTGDLDEQFF	TGTGCCAGCAGTTTTCGGACAGGGGATTTGGATGAGCAGTTCTTC
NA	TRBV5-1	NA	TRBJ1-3	CASSLVRTSGLLAGNTIYF	TGCGCCAGCAGCTTGGTTCGGACATCAGGCCTCCTGGCTGGAAACACCATATATTTT
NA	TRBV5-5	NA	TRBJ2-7	CASSYRDTSYEQYF	TGTGCCAGCAGCTATCGGGACACCTCCTACGAGCAGTACTTC
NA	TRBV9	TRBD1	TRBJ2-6	CASSGGTGLGGANVLTF	TGTGCCAGCAGCGGCGGGACAGGGCTGGGTGGGGCCAACGTCCTGACTTTC
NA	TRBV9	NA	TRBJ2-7	CASSVGPGYEQYF	TGTGCCAGCAGCGTAGGTCCCGGCTACGAGCAGTACTTC
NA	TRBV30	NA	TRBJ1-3	CAWREMRNSGNTIYF	TGTGCCTGGAGAGAGATGCGGAACTCTGGAAACACCATATATTTT
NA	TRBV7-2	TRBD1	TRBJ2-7	CASSLVGQGNPYEQYF	TGTGCCAGCAGCTTAGTGGGACAGGGGAATCCCTACGAGCAGTACTTC
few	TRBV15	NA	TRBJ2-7	CATSRPDGYEQYF	TGTGCCACCAGCAGACCCGACGGCTACGAGCAGTACTTC
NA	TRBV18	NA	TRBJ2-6	CASSPDSGANVLTF	TGTGCCAGCTCACCCGACTCTGGGGCCAACGTCCTGACTTTC
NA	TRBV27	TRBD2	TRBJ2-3	CATSTGLAGNWDTQYF	TGTGCCACCAGCACAGGGCTAGCGGGGAACTGGGATACGCAGTATTTT
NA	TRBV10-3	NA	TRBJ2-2	CATGIGGELFF	TGTGCCACCGGGATTGGCGGGGAGCTGTTTTTT
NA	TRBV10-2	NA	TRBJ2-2	CASRDSPPAGELFF	TGCGCCAGCAGGGACAGCCCTCCGGCCGGGGAGCTGTTTTTT
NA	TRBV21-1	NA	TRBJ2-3	CASPKRVVSADTQYF	TGTGCCAGCCCTAAGAGGGTTGTTTCGGCAGATACGCAGTATTTT
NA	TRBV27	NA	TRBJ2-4	CASSLEDRSNLSYGGKNIQYF	TGTGCCAGCAGTTTGGAAGACAGGAGTAACCTTAGTTATGGTGGCAAAAACATTCAGTACTTC
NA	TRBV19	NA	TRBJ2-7	CASRGTRTYEQYF	TGTGCCAGTAGAGGGACAAGGACCTACGAGCAGTACTTC
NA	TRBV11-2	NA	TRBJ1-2	CASSLAQLDYGYTF	TGTGCCAGCAGCTTAGCCCAGCTAGACTATGGCTACACCTTC
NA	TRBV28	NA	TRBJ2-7	CASSFQGGGFEQYF	TGTGCCAGCAGTTTTCAGGGTGGGGGGTTCGAGCAGTACTTC
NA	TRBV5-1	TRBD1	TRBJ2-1	CASSSPGQGYNEQFF	TGCGCCAGCAGCTCTCCGGGACAGGGATACAATGAGCAGTTCTTC
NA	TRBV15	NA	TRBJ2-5	CATSIQGGETQYF	TGTGCCACCAGCATACAGGGCGGAGAGACCCAGTACTTC
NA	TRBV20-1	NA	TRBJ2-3	CSASDTQYF	TGCAGTGCTTCAGATACGCAGTATTTT
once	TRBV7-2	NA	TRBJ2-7	CASSLYSALGEQYF	TGTGCCAGCAGCTTATATAGCGCACTTGGGGAGCAGTACTTC